The 16 T cell receptor beta chains in this list originate from one sample, sequenced in a study of T-cell reconstitution after alpha-beta-depleted transplantation in children. TCRbeta library preparation incorporated unique molecular identifiers. TCRdb fed the PCR reads into MiXCR, producing one record per CDR3 protein. The sample holds 700,000 to 950,000 distinct CDR3 sequences; roughly 15% are singletons and the top ten take just under 5%. This sample comprised PBMCs, mostly from graft donor cells, obtained 360 days after TCRalphabeta/CD19-depleted stem cell transplant. These receptors came from a male patient between 5 and 17 years old who had a stem cell transplant for acute lymphoblastic leukemia, so the T cells may come from the graft donor.

The chain has TRBV27 and TRBJ2-3, with D unresolved. V lost 0 bases and J lost 2, with 18 bases in between. CDR1 is MNHEY and CDR2 is SMNVEV in the germline V gene (reference sequence). This CDR3 has 18 residues. The CDR3: CASSLSTTWGSHTDTQYF. The CDR3 DNA reads TGTGCCAGCAGTTTATCCACAACCTGGGGTAGCCACACAGATACGCAGTATTTT.

The chain employs TRBV10-3 and TRBJ1-2; D is undetermined. Trimming cost V 0 bases and J 5 bases, with 10 bases left between them. The CDR3 contains 14 residues. CDR1 and CDR2 from the germline V gene are ENHRY and SYGVKD. CDR3 bases: TGTGCCATCAGTGAGTCCCCAGCCCGATATGGCTACACCTTC. Residues: CAISESPARYGYTF.

The chain couples TRBV12-3 or TRBV12-4 to TRBJ1-5; no definite D call. CDR3 length: 15 residues. With 3 bases removed from V and 6 bases from J, the gap between germline ends came to 15 bases. The CDR3 here is CASSFLSGVSQPQHF. The CDR3 region has the DNA TGTGCCAGCAGTTTTTTGTCCGGGGTAAGTCAGCCCCAGCATTTT.

The chain couples TRBV18 to TRBJ2-2, with D hard to call. The CDR3 totals 16 residues. Germline lookup yields CDR1 KGHSH and CDR2 LQKENI. The V end was cut by 0 bases, the J end by 0 bases, with 8 bases between. The CDR3 DNA is TGTGCCAGCTCACCACCGTACGGTACGAACACCGGGGAGCTGTTTTTT. This gives the protein CASSPPYGTNTGELFF.

This clonotype was observed a few times. V usage is TRBV28 and J usage is TRBJ2-5; 8 bases map to TRBD1. V dropped 6 bases and J dropped 5; count of bases not matched to a gene: 8. Germline V gene sequence: CDR1 MDHEN, CDR2 SYDVKM. CDR3 length: 14 residues. The DNA for the CDR3 is TGTGCCAGCAGGTTACAGGGGGTAAAGGAGACCCAGTACTTC. It encodes CASRLQGVKETQYF.

The chain is built from TRBV7-3 and TRBJ2-1; possibly TRBD1 or TRBD2 for D (5 bases each). CDR1 is SGHTA and CDR2 is FQGTGA in the germline V gene. Trimming stripped 4 bases from V and 1 base from J, with 14 bases between. The CDR3 has 16 amino acids. Here the CDR3 DNA reads TGTGCCAGCAGCTCCCCGAGGGGCGGGTCCTACAATGAGCAGTTCTTC. It is translated as CASSSPRGGSYNEQFF.

This clonotype was counted ten times or more. A junction boundary mismatches the germline segment, possibly from a read error. This chain joins TRBV5-1 and TRBJ1-3; D gene ambiguous. This CDR3 comprises 16 residues. Germline CDR1 SGHRS, CDR2 YFSETQ. CDR3 residues: CASTLTPLRSGNTIYF. The DNA of the CDR3 is TGCGCCAGCACCTTGACACCACTTCGCTCTGGAAACACCATATATTTT.

This clonotype has only a few counts. The rearrangement links TRBV29-1 to TRBJ2-3, with 8 bases that match TRBD2. The germline gives CDR1 SQVTM, CDR2 ANQGSEA. The CDR3 covers 13 residues. With 5 bases clipped from V and 6 bases from J, the junction kept 7 bases outside the gene matches. Written as DNA, the CDR3 is TGCAGCGTTTTAGCGGGATCAGCGGATACGCAGTATTTT. Encoded protein: CSVLAGSADTQYF.

This clonotype has only a few counts. The genes are TRBV5-1 and TRBJ2-1, with TRBD1 identical over 7 bases. The J segment lost 9 bases and the V segment lost 0 bases, leaving 9 bases of the junction unmatched. CDR3 length: 15 residues. Germline CDR1 SGHRS, CDR2 YFSETQ. The CDR3 protein is CASSLDRGGYGEQFF. CDR3 nucleotide sequence: TGCGCCAGCAGCTTGGACAGAGGGGGCTATGGTGAGCAGTTCTTC.

The chain links TRBV12-3 or TRBV12-4 to TRBJ1-5; a possible D gene is TRBD1 (5 bases). With 2 bases removed from V and 1 base from J, the gap between germline ends came to 12 bases. CDR3 size: 16 residues. Written as DNA, the CDR3 is TGTGCCAGCAGTTTAACGGGAGGGACCAGCAATCAGCCCCAGCATTTT. It yields the protein CASSLTGGTSNQPQHF.

The sample holds a few counts of this clonotype. This CDR3 is CASSGQGNEKLFF. As DNA, the CDR3 is TGTGCCAGCAGCGGACAGGGTAACGAAAAACTGTTTTTT. The chain is built from TRBV2 and TRBJ1-4; 8 bases map to TRBD1. The CDR3 spans 13 residues. The V gene's germline CDR1 is SNHLY and CDR2 FYNNEI. The J segment lost 8 bases and the V segment lost 6 bases, leaving 5 bases of the junction unmatched.

The V call is TRBV24-1, the J call TRBJ2-1; the D gene could be TRBD1 or TRBD2 (5 bases each). Germline V CDR1 and CDR2: KGHDR, SFDVKD. The CDR3 has 14 residues. Trimming took off 3 bases at V and 6 bases at J, with 11 bases between the two ends. The CDR3 region has the DNA TGTGCCACCAGTGATCCCCGGGGCCGCAATGAGCAGTTCTTC. This codes for CATSDPRGRNEQFF.

This clonotype was seen many times. This rearrangement joins TRBV12-3 or TRBV12-4 to TRBJ2-3, with D uncertain. The CDR3 totals 14 residues. V lost 7 bases to trimming and J lost 8 bases, with 19 bases between them. CDR3 loop: CASIFRGKEGTQYF. CDR3 DNA: TGTGCCAGCATCTTCAGAGGCAAGGAAGGTACGCAGTATTTT.

This rearrangement joins TRBV7-3 to TRBJ2-1, with TRBD1 matching over 7 bases. V gave up 0 bases and J gave up 0 bases; unmatched junction bases: 2. The germline V gene has CDR1 SGHTA and CDR2 FQGTGA. The CDR3 runs 16 residues. The CDR3 reads CASSLTGDSSYNEQFF. DNA for the CDR3: TGTGCCAGCAGCTTAACAGGGGACAGCTCCTACAATGAGCAGTTCTTC.

This clonotype has a handful of counts. The chain is built from TRBV9 and TRBJ2-5; 7 bases are shared with TRBD2. This CDR3 has 16 amino acids. J was trimmed by 0 bases and V by 0 bases; bases with no gene match: 5. Per the germline V gene, CDR1 is SGDLS and CDR2 is YYNGEE. The CDR3 region is CASSVVPGGYQETQYF. Written as DNA, the CDR3 is TGTGCCAGCAGCGTAGTCCCGGGGGGATACCAAGAGACCCAGTACTTC.

In its sample, this clonotype was seen a few times. The rearrangement uses TRBV20-1 and TRBJ2-2; the D is unclear. There are 11 residues in the CDR3. CDR1 is DFQATT and CDR2 is SNEGSKA in the germline V gene (reference sequence). Trimming took off 6 bases at V and 6 bases at J, with 8 bases between the two ends. CDR3 nucleotide sequence: TGCAGTGCGAGTGGGGCCGGGGAGCTGTTTTTT. Translation: CSASGAGELFF.